Following are 8 T cell receptor beta chains from one sample sequenced in a study of early T cells in non-severe SARS-CoV-2 infection. One entry per CDR3 protein, called by TCRdb with MiXCR from the 5' RACE reads. The table has fewer than 35,000 distinct CDR3 sequences, approximately 5.3% seen once; the top ten hold 5% to 7.5%. Sequenced input: whole blood. These receptors all come from an adult who was a healthcare worker with PCR-confirmed SARS-CoV-2 infection or an uninfected control (not recorded which).

This clonotype was counted many times. The chain is built from TRBV11-2 and TRBJ2-3; TRBD2 agrees at 12 bases. Germline CDR1 and CDR2: SGHAT and FQNNGV. This CDR3 has 15 amino acids. V trimming: 5 bases; J trimming: 4 bases; junction bases outside the gene matches: 4. The DNA for the CDR3 is TGTGCCAGCAGCCGACTAGCGGGAGTTGCAGATACGCAGTATTTT. It codes for CASSRLAGVADTQYF.

This clonotype appeared many times. This chain uses TRBV11-2 with TRBJ2-7; D not resolved. The CDR3 covers 16 residues. Looked up from germline, CDR1 is SGHAT and CDR2 is FQNNGV. Trimming shortened V by 0 bases and J by 0 bases, and 12 bases separated the two germline ends. The DNA for the CDR3 is TGTGCCAGCAGCTTAGATTCCCCCGTACCCTCCTACGAGCAGTACTTC. It translates to CASSLDSPVPSYEQYF. Filled out from reference TRBV11-2 and TRBJ2-7, the complete variable domain reads EAGVAQSPRYKIIEKRQSVAFWCNPISGHATLYWYQQILGQGPKLLIQFQNNGVVDDSQLPKDRFSAERLKGVDSTLKIQPAKLEDSAVYLCASSLDSPVPSYEQYFGPGTRLTVT.

J is TRBJ2-7 and V is TRBV5-1, with D perhaps TRBD2 (5 bases). Germline V gene sequence: CDR1 SGHRS, CDR2 YFSETQ. V lost 3 bases and J 3 bases, leaving 10 bases between the germline ends. CDR3 size: 13 residues. The CDR3 protein is CASSSGSYYEQYF. In DNA, the CDR3 is TGCGCCAGCAGCTCGGGATCTTACTACGAGCAGTACTTC.

This clonotype has more than one count but fewer than ten. The rearrangement uses TRBV24-1 and TRBJ2-2; 13 positions match TRBD2. CDR1 is KGHDR and CDR2 is SFDVKD in the germline V gene. There are 17 residues in the CDR3. V gave up 3 bases and J gave up 6 bases; unmatched junction bases: 6. CDR3 amino acids: CATSDPGTSGIPGELFF. CDR3 bases: TGTGCCACCAGTGATCCAGGGACTAGCGGGATACCCGGGGAGCTGTTTTTT.

This clonotype came up a few times. V usage is TRBV28 and J usage is TRBJ1-2; D call uncertain. Trimming removed 5 bases from V and 4 bases from J, with 14 bases in between. This CDR3 is built from 14 residues. Germline assignment: CDR1 MDHEN and CDR2 SYDVKM. CDR3 coding DNA: TGTGCCAGCAGTGTCGGAAGCGGGATCTATGGCTACACCTTC. Translating gives CASSVGSGIYGYTF.

A few counts support this clonotype. The chain is built from TRBV10-2 and TRBJ2-1; D is perhaps TRBD2 (6 bases). The V gene's germline CDR1 is WSHSY and CDR2 SAAADI. The CDR3 has 17 residues. V was clipped by 7 bases and J by 4 bases, with 23 bases between them. The CDR3 loop is CASTRESRRDLYNEQFF. The CDR3 DNA is TGCGCCAGCACCAGAGAGTCCCGGAGGGACCTGTACAATGAGCAGTTCTTC.

The chain recombines TRBV9 with TRBJ1-1, with no clear D. Germline lookup yields CDR1 SGDLS and CDR2 YYNGEE. The germline V and J ends were trimmed by 7 bases and 14 bases, with 9 bases remaining between them. There are 8 residues in the CDR3. The chain's CDR3 is CASLKQFF. CDR3 DNA sequence: TGTGCCAGCCTCAAGCAATTCTTT.

This clonotype was observed at least ten times. The gene calls are TRBV25-1 and TRBJ2-1; D gene uncertain. CDR3 length: 16 amino acids. With 1 base removed from V and 8 bases from J, the gap between germline ends came to 18 bases. The germline V gene encodes CDR1 MGHDK and CDR2 SYGVNS. The CDR3 is CASSEFSAGLIDEQFF. CDR3 nucleotide sequence: TGTGCCAGCAGTGAATTTTCCGCCGGGTTAATCGATGAGCAGTTCTTC.